Shown below are 24 T cell receptor beta chains from a single sample sequenced in a study of T cells in Graves' hyperthyroidism and ophthalmopathy. RNA transcripts yielded amplified TCR beta CDR3 regions. Primed by the HTBI set, a first-round RT-PCR was run on the TCR CDR3. TCRdb re-called the multiplex PCR reads through MiXCR, storing one row per CDR3 protein. Here the sample spans fewer than 550,000 distinct CDR3 sequences, around 22% being singletons. Specimen: blood. Receptors were obtained from a woman under 40 with Graves' ophthalmopathy.

This clonotype was observed a handful of times. The rearrangement joins TRBV6-5 to TRBJ1-1; TRBD1 matches at 7 bases. V dropped 3 bases and J dropped 2; count of bases not matched to a gene: 6. The germline V gene encodes CDR1 MNHEY and CDR2 SVGAGI. The CDR3 is made up of 15 amino acids. The CDR3 DNA reads as TGTGCCAGCAGTTATAGGACAGGACGCAACACTGAAGCTTTCTTT. Translation: CASSYRTGRNTEAFF.

This clonotype has a count of ten or more. The chain links TRBV20-1 to TRBJ2-7; D remains unclear. Germline V CDR1 and CDR2: DFQATT, SNEGSKA (reference sequence). The CDR3 spans 11 residues. The CDR3 nucleotides read TGCAGCGCGGACGTCTCCTACGAGCAGTACTTC. Translation: CSADVSYEQYF.

Ten or more counts support this clonotype. CDR3 DNA sequence: TGCAGCGTTGGTTCGGACAATCAGCCCCAGCATTTT. This sequence encodes CSVGSDNQPQHF. The chain has TRBV29-1 and TRBJ1-5, with D hard to call. The ends were cut back, 4 bases at V and 3 bases at J, with 7 bases in the middle. The CDR3 spans 12 residues. CDR1 SQVTM and CDR2 ANQGSEA come from the germline V gene.

The CDR3 loop is CASSWLGTANLLTF. The CDR3 nucleotides are TGTGCCAGCAGCTGGCTCGGGACAGCGAACCTCCTGACTTTC. The chain combines TRBV6-1 with TRBJ2-6; TRBD1 matches at 7 bases. Germline V gene data show CDR1 as MNHNS and CDR2 as SASEGT. CDR3 size: 14 residues. The V gene end was trimmed by 6 bases and the J gene end by 14 bases; junction bases not matched to a gene: 13.

Many counts were recorded for this clonotype. The chain carries TRBV6-5 and TRBJ1-1; D ambiguous. From germline, CDR1 is MNHEY and CDR2 SVGAGI. Trimming took 0 bases from V and 3 from J, leaving 8 bases between them. The CDR3 extends over 14 amino acids. CDR3 nucleotide sequence: TGTGCCAGCAGTTACTCCCCTAGGGACACTGAAGCTTTCTTT. Amino acids: CASSYSPRDTEAFF.

This rearrangement joins TRBV15 to TRBJ2-5; possibly TRBD1 for D (6 bases). Germline V gene sequence: CDR1 LNHNV, CDR2 YYDKDF (reference sequence). There are 13 residues in the CDR3. Trimming cost V 8 bases and J 2 bases, with 12 bases left between them. The CDR3: CATGDTLQETQYF. CDR3 DNA sequence: TGTGCCACCGGGGACACACTTCAAGAGACCCAGTACTTC.

As for this clonotype: Sequence at one end of the junction differs from germline and may be a read error. Here the CDR3 DNA reads TGTGCCAGCAGTTTTGGGGTAAACACCGGGGAGCTGTGTTTT. As protein: CASSFGVNTGELCF. The chain recombines TRBV27 with TRBJ2-2; D might be TRBD2 (5 bases). Germline CDR1 is MNHEY and CDR2 is SMNVEV (reference sequence). This CDR3 has 14 amino acids.

This clonotype came up many times. CDR3 protein: CASSGTGVAETQYF. The CDR3 DNA sequence: TGTGCCAGCAGCGGGACAGGGGTGGCCGAGACCCAGTACTTC. J is TRBJ2-5 and V is TRBV12-3 or TRBV12-4, with 10 bases lining up with TRBD1. There are 14 residues in the CDR3. After removal of 6 bases from V and 5 bases from J, the junction contained 6 bases not matched to a gene.

This clonotype has a count of ten or more. V usage is TRBV24-1 and J usage is TRBJ2-5, with D possibly being TRBD2 (6 bases). V dropped 4 bases and J dropped 2 bases, with 10 bases sitting between them. Germline values: CDR1 KGHDR, CDR2 SFDVKD. This CDR3 comprises 14 residues. The CDR3: CATSDSGRQETQYF. For the CDR3, the DNA is TGTGCCACCAGTGACTCCGGGAGACAAGAGACCCAGTACTTC.

The V call is TRBV6-1, the J call TRBJ1-5; 9 bases match TRBD1. Germline V gene sequence: CDR1 MNHNS, CDR2 SASEGT. The CDR3 is 15 amino acids. V trimming: 7 bases; J trimming: 2 bases; junction bases outside the gene matches: 6. Here the CDR3 DNA reads TGTGCCAGCAATGGACAGGGGAGTGGCAATCAGCCCCAGCATTTT. This encodes CASNGQGSGNQPQHF.

This clonotype was seen a handful of times. The chain is built from TRBV12-3 or TRBV12-4 and TRBJ1-2, with D unclear. The CDR3 is 14 residues long. V was trimmed by 3 bases and J by 4 bases, leaving 12 bases between them. CDR3 nucleotides: TGTGCCAGCAGTTTGCAGGACCAAATCTATGGCTACACCTTC. Residues: CASSLQDQIYGYTF.

The chain couples TRBV12-3 or TRBV12-4 to TRBJ2-7; 9 bases match TRBD2. The CDR3 contains 13 residues. Trimming at V came to 7 bases and at J to 4 bases, leaving 5 bases not matched to a gene. The CDR3 coding sequence is TGTGCCAGCATGGGACTAGCTAGGTACGAGCAGTACTTC. Translated: CASMGLARYEQYF.

This clonotype showed up many times. The chain joins TRBV7-9 to TRBJ1-1; tentative D call: TRBD1 (5 bases). This CDR3 contains 15 residues. Trimming took off 1 base at V and 5 bases at J, with 14 bases between the two ends. Germline V gene data show CDR1 as SEHNR and CDR2 as FQNEAQ (reference sequence). The CDR3 nucleotides are TGTGCCAGCAGCTTAGATAACCAGGGCCCGACTGAAGCTTTCTTT. The encoded protein is CASSLDNQGPTEAFF.

This clonotype showed up many times. The genes are TRBV25-1 and TRBJ2-7; no firm D call. The V end lost 2 bases, the J end lost 3 bases, and 11 bases lay between the germline ends. Germline lookup yields CDR1 MGHDK and CDR2 SYGVNS. This CDR3 is built from 14 residues. CDR3 protein: CASSEPGRLYEQYF. CDR3 DNA: TGTGCCAGCAGTGAACCAGGTAGACTCTACGAGCAGTACTTC.

This clonotype appeared many times. Since no conserved phenylalanine or tryptophan closes the CDR3, a read error is the likely cause. CDR3 sequence: CASSLEGDHYGYTS. The CDR3 DNA sequence: TGTGCCAGCAGCTTAGAGGGGGATCACTATGGCTACACCTCC. The rearrangement uses TRBV11-2 and TRBJ1-2, with TRBD1 as a possible D gene (5 bases). The CDR3 covers 14 residues. Germline CDR1 SGHAT, CDR2 FQNNGV. Trimming pared 0 bases from V and 3 bases from J, leaving 8 bases between.

Note on this clonotype: At one end the junction does not follow the germline gene, possibly because of a read error. The chain combines TRBV18 with TRBJ1-1; unclear D gene. The germline V gene has CDR1 KGHSH and CDR2 LQKENI. The CDR3 has 14 amino acids. The CDR3 nucleotides are TGTACCAGCTCACCCGATGGGCTGAACACTGAAGCTTTCTTT. Translated: CTSSPDGLNTEAFF.

The CDR3 coding sequence is TGTGCCAGCAGCGGGACTAGCGGAACCTACGAGCAGTACTTC. It codes for CASSGTSGTYEQYF. V is TRBV11-1 and J is TRBJ2-7; 11 bases are a match to TRBD2. The J segment lost 2 bases and the V segment lost 5 bases, leaving 2 bases of the junction unmatched. Germline lookup yields CDR1 SGHAT and CDR2 FQDESV (reference sequence). This CDR3 is 14 amino acids long.

This clonotype was recorded many times. The rearrangement uses TRBV18 and TRBJ1-2; D gene unclear. The CDR3 loop spans 15 amino acids. Germline-derived CDR1 and CDR2 are KGHSH and LQKENI. V lost 0 bases to trimming and J lost 5 bases, with 13 bases between them. CDR3 protein: CASSPPAGGIYGYTF. The CDR3 DNA follows: TGTGCCAGCTCACCACCGGCTGGCGGGATATATGGCTACACCTTC.

The sample holds many counts of this clonotype. The genes are TRBV6-2 or TRBV6-3 and TRBJ1-5; D call uncertain. The germline V gene encodes CDR1 MNHEY and CDR2 SVGEGT. The CDR3 totals 12 residues. Trimming stripped 8 bases from V and 5 bases from J, with 10 bases between. The CDR3 loop reads CASCGVDQPQHF. As DNA, the CDR3 is TGTGCCAGCTGTGGGGTCGATCAGCCCCAGCATTTT.

There are many counts of this clonotype. A junction end diverges from the germline sequence, so it may reflect a read error. The chain carries TRBV29-1 and TRBJ2-7; D is perhaps TRBD1 (6 bases). This CDR3 region has 10 residues. Germline CDR1 reads SQVTM; CDR2 reads ANQGSEA. Here the CDR3 reads CSVGVVPGDF. CDR3 bases: TGCAGCGTTGGGGTCGTTCCAGGGGACTTC.

The rearrangement uses TRBV12-3 or TRBV12-4 and TRBJ1-2, with 8 bases that match TRBD1. This CDR3 is built from 16 residues. J lost 0 bases, V lost 6 bases, and 9 bases had no gene match. The CDR3 region has the DNA TGTGCCAGCAGCCTAAGGGGGGACAGGACTAACTATGGCTACACCTTC. This encodes CASSLRGDRTNYGYTF.

This clonotype appeared many times. This sequence joins TRBV6-2 or TRBV6-3 and TRBJ2-7; maybe TRBD1 (6 bases). The CDR3 has 13 residues. CDR1 and CDR2 from the germline V gene are MNHEY and SVGEGT. V was cut by 6 bases and J by 6 bases, with 15 bases left in between. CDR3 DNA sequence: TGTGCCAGCAGCCTTGGGACACTAGGCGAGCAGTACTTC. Amino acids: CASSLGTLGEQYF.

Points on this clonotype: A read error may be the cause here, since a much bigger clone is one base away. Because it lacks the conserved phenylalanine or tryptophan at the end, this CDR3 is likely a read error. The rearrangement uses TRBV4-1 and TRBJ2-7; the match to TRBD2 covers 7 bases. This CDR3 has 16 residues. The germline V gene has CDR1 MGHRA and CDR2 YSYEKL. J was trimmed by 0 bases and V by 5 bases; bases with no gene match: 10. CDR3 in DNA: TGCGCCAGCAGCAGAGAAGTGCTAGCGGACTCCTACGAGCAGTACTAC. Its translation is CASSREVLADSYEQYY.

The V call is TRBV19, the J call TRBJ1-3, with D unresolved. Germline loops: CDR1 LNHDA, CDR2 SQIVND (reference sequence). The length of the CDR3 is 15 residues. The V and J ends lost 3 bases and 0 bases respectively, with 9 bases between them. Here the CDR3 DNA reads TGTGCCAGTAGTATCCGGATAAGCTCTGGAAACACCATATATTTT. Translated, it gives CASSIRISSGNTIYF.